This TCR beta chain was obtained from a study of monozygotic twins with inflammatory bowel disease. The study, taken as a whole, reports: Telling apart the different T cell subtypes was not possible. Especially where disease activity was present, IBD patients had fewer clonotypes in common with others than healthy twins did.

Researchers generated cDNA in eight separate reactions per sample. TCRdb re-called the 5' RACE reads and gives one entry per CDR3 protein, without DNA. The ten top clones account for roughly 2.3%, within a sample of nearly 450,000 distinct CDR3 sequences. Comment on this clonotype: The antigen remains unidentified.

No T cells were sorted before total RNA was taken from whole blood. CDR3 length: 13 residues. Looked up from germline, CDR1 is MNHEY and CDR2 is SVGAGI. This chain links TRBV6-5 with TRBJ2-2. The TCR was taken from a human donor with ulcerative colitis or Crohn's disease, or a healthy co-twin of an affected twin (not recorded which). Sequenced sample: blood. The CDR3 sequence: CASSYLFPRELFF.